The TCR beta chain described here comes from a study of cytomegalovirus exposure and HLA in healthy donors. Germline values: CDR1 MGHDK, CDR2 SYGVNS. CDR3 size: 14 residues. V gave up 3 bases and J gave up 2 bases; unmatched junction bases: 3. Using immunoSEQ multiplex PCR, the repertoire was profiled, and TCRdb retains in-frame clones only, with some absent. The sample lists fewer than 200,000 clones; about 88% were seen once. The chain recombines TRBV25-1 with TRBJ2-7, with 8 bases that match TRBD2. Sequencing was done on a sample of PBMCs. This sequence originates from a woman under 30 in good health and CMV-seronegative. The CDR3 nucleotides are TGTGCCAGCAGTGACGCGGGAGGAACCTACGAGCAGTACTTC. It codes for CASSDAGGTYEQYF.